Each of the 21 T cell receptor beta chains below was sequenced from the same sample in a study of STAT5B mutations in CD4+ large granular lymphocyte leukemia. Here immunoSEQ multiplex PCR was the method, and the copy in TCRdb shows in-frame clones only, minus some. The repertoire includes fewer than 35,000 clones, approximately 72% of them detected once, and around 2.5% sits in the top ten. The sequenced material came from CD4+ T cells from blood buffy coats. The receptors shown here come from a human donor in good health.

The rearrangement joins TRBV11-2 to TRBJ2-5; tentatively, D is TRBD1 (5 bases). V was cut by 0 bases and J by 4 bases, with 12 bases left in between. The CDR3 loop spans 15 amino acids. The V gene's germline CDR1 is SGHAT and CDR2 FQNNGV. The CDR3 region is CASSLDPQGRETQYF. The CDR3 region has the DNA TGTGCCAGCAGCTTAGATCCCCAGGGTCGAGAGACCCAGTACTTC.

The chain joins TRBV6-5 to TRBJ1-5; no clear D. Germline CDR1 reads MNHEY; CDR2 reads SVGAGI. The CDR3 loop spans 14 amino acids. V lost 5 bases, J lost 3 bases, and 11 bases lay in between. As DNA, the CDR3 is TGTGCCAGCAGTCCCGTAGGTAACAATCAGCCCCAGCATTTT. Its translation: CASSPVGNNQPQHF.

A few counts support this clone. In DNA form, the CDR3 reads TGTGCCAGCAGTGAAGCGAAACGGAACAATCAGCCCCAGCATTTT. This gives the protein CASSEAKRNNQPQHF. This chain joins TRBV6-1 and TRBJ1-5, with unresolved D. The germline V gene has CDR1 MNHNS and CDR2 SASEGT. The CDR3 is made up of 15 amino acids. Trimming took 0 bases from V and 3 from J, leaving 9 bases between them.

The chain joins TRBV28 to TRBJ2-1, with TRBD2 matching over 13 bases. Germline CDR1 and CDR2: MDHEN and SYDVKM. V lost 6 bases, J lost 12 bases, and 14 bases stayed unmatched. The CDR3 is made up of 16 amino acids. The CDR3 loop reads CASRSTSGGARGWQFF. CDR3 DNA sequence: TGTGCCAGCAGGTCTACTAGCGGGGGGGCCCGGGGATGGCAGTTCTTC.

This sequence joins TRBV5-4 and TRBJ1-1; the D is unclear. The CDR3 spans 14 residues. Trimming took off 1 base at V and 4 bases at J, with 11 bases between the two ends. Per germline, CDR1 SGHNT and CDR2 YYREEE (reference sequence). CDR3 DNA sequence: TGTGCCAGCAGCTTGTTTCTGGGGAGCACTGAAGCTTTCTTT. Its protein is CASSLFLGSTEAFF. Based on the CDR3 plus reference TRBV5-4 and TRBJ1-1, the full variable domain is ETGVTQSPTHLIKTRGQQVTLRCSSQSGHNTVSWYQQALGQGPQFIFQYYREEENGRGNFPPRFSGLQFPNYSSELNVNALELDDSALYLCASSLFLGSTEAFFGQGTRLTVV.

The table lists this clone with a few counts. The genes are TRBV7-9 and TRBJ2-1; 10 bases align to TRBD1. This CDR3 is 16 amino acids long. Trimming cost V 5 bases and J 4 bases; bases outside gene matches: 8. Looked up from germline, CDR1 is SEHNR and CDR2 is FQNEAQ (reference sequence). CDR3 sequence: CASSPPPGQGYNEQFF. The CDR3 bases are TGTGCCAGCAGCCCACCCCCGGGACAGGGGTACAATGAGCAGTTCTTC. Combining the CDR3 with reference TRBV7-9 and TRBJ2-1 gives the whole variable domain DTGVSQNPRHKITKRGQNVTFRCDPISEHNRLYWYRQTLGQGPEFLTYFQNEAQLEKSRLLSDRFSAERPKGSFSTLEIQRTEQGDSAMYLCASSPPPGQGYNEQFFGPGTRLTVL.

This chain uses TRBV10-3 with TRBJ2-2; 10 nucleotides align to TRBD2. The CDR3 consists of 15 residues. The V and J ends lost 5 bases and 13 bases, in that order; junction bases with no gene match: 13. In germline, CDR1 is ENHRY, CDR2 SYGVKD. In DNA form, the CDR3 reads TGTGCCATCAGTCCCGGACTAGCGGAAGTCGGGACGCTGTTTTTT. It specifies CAISPGLAEVGTLFF.

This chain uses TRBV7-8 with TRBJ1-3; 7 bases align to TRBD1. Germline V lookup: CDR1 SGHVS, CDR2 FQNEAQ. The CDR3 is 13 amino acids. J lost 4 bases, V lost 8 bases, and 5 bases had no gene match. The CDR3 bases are TGTGCCAGCCAGGGGGTATCAGGAAACACCATATATTTT. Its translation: CASQGVSGNTIYF.

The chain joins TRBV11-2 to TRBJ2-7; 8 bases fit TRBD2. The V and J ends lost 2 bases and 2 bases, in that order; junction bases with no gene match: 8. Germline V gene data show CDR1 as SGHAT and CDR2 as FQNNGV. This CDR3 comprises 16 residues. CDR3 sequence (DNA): TGTGCCAGCAGCTTAATGGGGAGCGGGAGTCCCTACGAGCAGTACTTC. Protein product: CASSLMGSGSPYEQYF.

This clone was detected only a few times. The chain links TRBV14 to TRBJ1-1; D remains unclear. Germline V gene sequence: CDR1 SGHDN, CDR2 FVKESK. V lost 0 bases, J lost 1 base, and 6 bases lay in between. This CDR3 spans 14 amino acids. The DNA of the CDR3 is TGTGCCAGCAGCCAAGAACGTTGGAACACTGAAGCTTTCTTT. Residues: CASSQERWNTEAFF.

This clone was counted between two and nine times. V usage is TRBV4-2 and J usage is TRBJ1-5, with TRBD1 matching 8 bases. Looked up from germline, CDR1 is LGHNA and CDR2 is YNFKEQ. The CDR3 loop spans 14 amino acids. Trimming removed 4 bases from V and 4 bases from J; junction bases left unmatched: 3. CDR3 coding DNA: TGTGCCAGCAGCCTCGGGACAGGAAATCAGCCCCAGCATTTT. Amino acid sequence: CASSLGTGNQPQHF.

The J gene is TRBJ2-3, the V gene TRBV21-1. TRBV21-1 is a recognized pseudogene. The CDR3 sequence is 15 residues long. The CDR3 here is CASSNRCPPLDTQYF. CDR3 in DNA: TGTGCCAGCAGCAACCGTTGCCCTCCCTTAGATACGCAGTATTTT.

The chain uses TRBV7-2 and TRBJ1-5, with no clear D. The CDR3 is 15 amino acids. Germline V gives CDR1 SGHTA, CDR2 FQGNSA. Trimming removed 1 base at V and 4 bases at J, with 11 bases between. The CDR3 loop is CASSLGPTLNQPQHF. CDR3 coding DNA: TGTGCCAGCAGCTTAGGTCCGACCTTAAATCAGCCCCAGCATTTT. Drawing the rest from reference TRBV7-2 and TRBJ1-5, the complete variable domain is GAGVSQSPSNKVTEKGKDVELRCDPISGHTALYWYRQSLGQGLEFLIYFQGNSAPDKSGLPSDRFSAERTGGSVSTLTIQRTQQEDSAVYLCASSLGPTLNQPQHFGDGTRLSIL.

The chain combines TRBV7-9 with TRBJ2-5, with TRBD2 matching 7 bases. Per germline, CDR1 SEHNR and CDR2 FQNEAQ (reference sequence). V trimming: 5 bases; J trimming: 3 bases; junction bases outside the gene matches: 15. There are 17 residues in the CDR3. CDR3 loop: CASSQRGNSGAKETQYF. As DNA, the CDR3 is TGTGCCAGCAGCCAGAGGGGCAACAGCGGGGCTAAAGAGACCCAGTACTTC.

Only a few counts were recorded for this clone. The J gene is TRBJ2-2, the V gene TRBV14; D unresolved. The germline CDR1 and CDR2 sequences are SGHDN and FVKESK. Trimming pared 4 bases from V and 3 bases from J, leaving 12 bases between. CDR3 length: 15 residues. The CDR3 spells CASSRQTWDTGELFF. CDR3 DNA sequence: TGTGCCAGCAGCCGACAAACGTGGGACACCGGGGAGCTGTTTTTT.

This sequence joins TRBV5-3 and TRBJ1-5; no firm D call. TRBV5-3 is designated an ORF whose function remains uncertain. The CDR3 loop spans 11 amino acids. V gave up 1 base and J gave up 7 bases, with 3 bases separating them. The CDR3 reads CARSLYQPQHF. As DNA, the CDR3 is TGTGCCAGAAGCTTGTACCAGCCCCAGCATTTT.

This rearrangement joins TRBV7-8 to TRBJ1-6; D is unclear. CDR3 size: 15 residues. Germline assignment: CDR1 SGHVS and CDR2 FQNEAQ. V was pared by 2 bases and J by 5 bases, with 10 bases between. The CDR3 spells CASSLRVQNNSPLHF. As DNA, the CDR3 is TGTGCCAGCAGCTTACGCGTCCAGAATAATTCACCCCTCCACTTT. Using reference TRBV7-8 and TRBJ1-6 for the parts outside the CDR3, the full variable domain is GAGVSQSPRYKVAKRGQDVALRCDPISGHVSLFWYQQALGQGPEFLTYFQNEAQLDKSGLPSDRFFAERPEGSVSTLKIQRTQQEDSAVYLCASSLRVQNNSPLHFGNGTRLTVT.

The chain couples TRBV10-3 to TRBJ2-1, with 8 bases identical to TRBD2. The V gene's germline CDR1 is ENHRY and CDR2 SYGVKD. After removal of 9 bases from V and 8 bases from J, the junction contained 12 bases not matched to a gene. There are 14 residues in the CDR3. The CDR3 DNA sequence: TGTGCCATTACCGGGACTAGGGACTTCGATGAGCAGTTCTTC. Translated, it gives CAITGTRDFDEQFF.

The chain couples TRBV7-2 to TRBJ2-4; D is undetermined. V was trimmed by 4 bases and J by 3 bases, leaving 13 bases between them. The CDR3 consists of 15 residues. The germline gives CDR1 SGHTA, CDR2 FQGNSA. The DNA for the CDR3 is TGTGCCAGCAGCTCTAAGAGCTTTAACAAAAACATTCAGTACTTC. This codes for CASSSKSFNKNIQYF.

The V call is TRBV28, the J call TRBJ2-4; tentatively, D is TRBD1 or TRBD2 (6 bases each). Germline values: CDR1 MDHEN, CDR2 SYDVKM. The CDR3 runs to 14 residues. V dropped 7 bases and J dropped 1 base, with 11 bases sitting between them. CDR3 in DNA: TGTGCCAGCAATCAAGGGGGGGCCAAAAACATTCAGTACTTC. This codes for CASNQGGAKNIQYF.

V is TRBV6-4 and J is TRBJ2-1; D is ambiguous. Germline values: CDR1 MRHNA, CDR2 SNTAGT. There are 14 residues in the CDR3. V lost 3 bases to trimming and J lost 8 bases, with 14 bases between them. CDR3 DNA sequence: TGTGCCAGCAGTGAGAGGTCTTACGAGGATGAGCAGTTCTTC. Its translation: CASSERSYEDEQFF.